This TCR beta chain was recovered during a study of low-dose radiotherapy and immunotherapy resistance in tumors. Study-wide context: Dosing for Cohort 2 consisted of 1 Gy per fraction every two weeks, reaching a total of 13 Gy over 26 weeks. The authors gave intravenous cyclophosphamide 200 mg/m2 every two weeks, one day before radiation and immunotherapy.

A remark on this clonotype: A far larger clone is off by one base, so a read error is likely.

Priming of first-strand cDNA relied on TRAV- and TRBV-specific primers (covering alpha and beta chains). Over approximately 20 PCR cycles, TCRs were amplified from a constant-region primer and V-primer adapter. After the mRNA was isolated, it was amplified using in vitro transcription. MiXCR was run by TCRdb on the reads, yielding one entry per CDR3 protein. The sample carries 60,000 to 90,000 distinct CDR3 sequences, roughly 30% recorded once. As to time point: before trial treatment. Eligible patients had advanced solid tumors lacking tumor-infiltrating lymphocytes. This CDR3 contains 15 residues. The V gene's germline CDR1 is MNHNY and CDR2 SVGAGI (reference sequence).

J is TRBJ2-2 and V is TRBV6-6; the D gene could be TRBD1 or TRBD2 (5 bases each). Specimen: PBMCs, collected before treatment. This sequence was found in a female donor with ovarian cancer. CDR3: CASSVGAVRTGELSF. The CDR3, as DNA: TGTGCCAGCAGCGTAGGGGCTGTTAGAACCGGGGAGCTGTCTTTT.